These T cell receptor beta chains were read from a single sample in a study of Ad26.COV2.S vaccination and SARS-CoV-2 variants. The method was immunoSEQ multiplex PCR; TCRdb's version includes in-frame clones alone and lacks a portion of them. The sample contains approximately 480,000 clones, roughly 89% of which appear only once. The sequenced sample was peripheral blood, obtained in a trial of Ad26.COV2.S vaccine versus placebo. The receptors were sampled from a person aged 18-65 years who received the Ad26.COV2.S COVID-19 vaccine or a placebo. The CDR3 runs from the conserved cysteine through the conserved F or W. The order of the fields is V gene, J gene, clone size, D gene, CDR3 DNA, CDR3 protein. D genes are given only for firm matches. Not all rows give a size; the values are once, few, many and, for expanded clones, a class.

>TRBV6-6|TRBJ1-1|-|-
TGTGCTACCTTCCGGGGAACTGAAGCTTTCTTT
CATFRGTEAFF
>TRBV4-2|TRBJ1-3|-|TRBD1
TGTGCCAGCAGCCAAGATCCCCAGGGGGCGCGGGGAAACACCATATATTTT
CASSQDPQGARGNTIYF
>TRBV5-5|TRBJ2-7|-|-
TGTGCCAGCAGCTTGGCCCCGACGGGCACCACCTACGAGCAGTACTTC
CASSLAPTGTTYEQYF
>TRBV9|TRBJ2-7|-|TRBD2
TGTGCCAGCAGCGTAGTCGGGACTAGCCCCAGCGAGCAGTACTTC
CASSVVGTSPSEQYF
>TRBV13|TRBJ2-1|-|-
TGTGCCAGCAGCCGTGGACAGAACAATGAGCAGTTCTTC
CASSRGQNNEQFF
>TRBV4-1|TRBJ2-7|-|-
TGCGCCAGCAGCCAGCTACAGGGCCTATACGAGCAGTACTTC
CASSQLQGLYEQYF
>TRBV27|TRBJ2-7|once|-
TGTGCCAGCAGTTTAGGGGGGGGCAGTAGTCTGTACTTC
CASSLGGGSSLYF
>TRBV9|TRBJ2-7|-|-
TGTGCCAGCAGCGTAGCTTCCGAAGCCTCCTACGAGCAGTACTTC
CASSVASEASYEQYF
>TRBV12-3/TRBV12-4|TRBJ2-1|-|-
TGTGCCAGCAGTTTTCTGATCCTCAATGAGCAGTTCTTC
CASSFLILNEQFF
>TRBV4-1|TRBJ2-3|-|-
TGCGCCAGCAGCCAAGATGTAGGAGCTAGCACAGATACGCAGTATTTT
CASSQDVGASTDTQYF
>TRBV19|TRBJ2-7|-|TRBD1
TGTGCCAGTAGTGTACAGGGGTTCTACGAGCAGTACTTC
CASSVQGFYEQYF
>TRBV27|TRBJ1-1|-|-
TGTGCCAGCAGTTTAAAGAACAGGGTGGGCACTGAAGCTTTCTTT
CASSLKNRVGTEAFF
>TRBV5-6|TRBJ2-5|-|-
TGTGCCAGCAGTGGGGAGACCCAGTACTTC
CASSGETQYF
>TRBV5-4|TRBJ2-7|few|-
TGTGCCAGCAGCTTGGCTCCTAGCCCAGACTACGAGCAGTACTTC
CASSLAPSPDYEQYF
>TRBV2|TRBJ1-1|few|TRBD1
TGTGCCAGCAGTGAAGTGGGGCAGGGGGCTCGTGTCACTGAAGCTTTCTTT
CASSEVGQGARVTEAFF
>TRBV9|TRBJ2-2|-|TRBD2
TGTGCCAGCAGCGTGGGTAGCGGGGTTAACACCGGGGAGCTGTTTTTT
CASSVGSGVNTGELFF
>TRBV7-2|TRBJ1-2|-|-
TGTGCCAGCAGCTTAGTCGATCTGGCAGGGGCTGCCTATGGCTACACCTTC
CASSLVDLAGAAYGYTF
>TRBV27|TRBJ1-6|-|-
TGTGCCAGCAGTTTAGGTTATTCACCCCTCCACTTT
CASSLGYSPLHF
>TRBV6-5|TRBJ1-4|-|-
TGTGCCAGCAAAGGCGGCCAACTTAATGAAAAACTGTTTTTT
CASKGGQLNEKLFF
>TRBV24-1|TRBJ2-3|-|TRBD2
TGTGCCACCAGTGATCAACTAGCGGTGGCGGGAGATACGCAGTATTTT
CATSDQLAVAGDTQYF
>TRBV7-3|TRBJ1-6|-|-
TGTGCCAGCAGCTTAAGCACGAGATCACCCCTCCACTTT
CASSLSTRSPLHF
>TRBV2|TRBJ2-3|few|TRBD2
TGTGCCAGCAGCAGGACTAGCGGGGACTATACAGATACGCAGTATTTT
CASSRTSGDYTDTQYF
>TRBV5-1|TRBJ2-1|once|-
TGCGCCAGCAGCTTGGGAGGGGGAGTCACAAACGAGCAGTTCTTC
CASSLGGGVTNEQFF
>TRBV11-1|TRBJ2-5|-|-
TGTGCCAGCAGCCCACAATTACAAGAGACCCAGTACTTC
CASSPQLQETQYF
>TRBV7-9|TRBJ1-1|-|-
TGTGCCAGCAGCTCGGACGTCCGAGGGTGGGCTTTCTTT
CASSSDVRGWAFF
>TRBV29-1|TRBJ1-1|-|TRBD1
TGCAGCGTCGATGACAGGGGCAACACTGAAGCTTTCTTT
CSVDDRGNTEAFF
>TRBV30|TRBJ1-3|few|-
TGTGCCTGGAGCGCAGACCTCCGACCTGGAAACACCATATATTTT
CAWSADLRPGNTIYF
>TRBV5-5|TRBJ2-3|-|TRBD2
TGTGCCAGCCACTTAGGACTAGCGGATACAGATACGCAGTATTTT
CASHLGLADTDTQYF